Below, 12 T cell receptor beta chains from the same sample are listed, as sequenced in a study of blood T cells in healthy people across ages. A sample-barcoded 5' primer and a J-beta primer mix were used in a second PCR of roughly 6 to 11 cycles. TCRdb reprocessed the 5' RACE reads via MiXCR and lists one record per CDR3 protein. The table has approximately 780,000 distinct CDR3 sequences, 20% to 30% seen once; the top ten hold around 2.9%. In addition, the sample was reused for a study of T cells of mothers and their children.

The sample consisted of blood. The receptors here all came from a boy aged 5-17 years in good health.

The V and J genes are TRBV21-1 and TRBJ2-2; the table names TRBD2, a call not compared with the DNA. TRBV21-1 is termed a pseudogene. CDR3 length: 17 amino acids. CDR3 DNA: TGTGCCAGCAGCAAAGTGCGGACTAGCGGGGCGGGCGGGGAGCTGTTTTTT. It yields the protein CASSKVRTSGAGGELFF.

CDR3 coding DNA: TGTGCCAGCAGCGTAGCGTCTAGTGGCGAGCAGTACTTC. Its translation: CASSVASSGEQYF. The rearrangement links TRBV9 to TRBJ2-7; D is ambiguous. The germline V gene has CDR1 SGDLS and CDR2 YYNGEE. V was shortened by 0 bases and J by 6 bases, with 10 bases between the two germline ends. The CDR3 runs to 13 residues.

Here the CDR3 DNA reads TGCGCCAGCAGCGGCGGGACAGGCTACTATGGCTACACCTTC. As protein: CASSGGTGYYGYTF. V is TRBV5-1 and J is TRBJ1-2; 8 nucleotides agree with TRBD1. The CDR3 runs to 14 residues. Germline loops: CDR1 SGHRS, CDR2 YFSETQ. The V segment lost 4 bases and the J segment 3 bases; nucleotides outside the gene matches: 5.

V usage is TRBV21-1 and J usage is TRBJ2-5; TRBD2, the table's D call, was not compared with the DNA. TRBV21-1 is a pseudogene locus. CDR3 length equals 16 residues. CDR3 DNA: TGTGCCAGCAGCAAAGAGGGACTAGTGACGTGGGAGACCCAGTACTTC. Translating gives CASSKEGLVTWETQYF.

V is TRBV11-1 and J is TRBJ2-2, with D tentatively TRBD1 (5 bases). V gave up 4 bases and J gave up 2 bases, with 20 bases separating them. CDR3 length: 18 amino acids. Germline CDR1 and CDR2: SGHAT and FQDESV (reference sequence). The CDR3, as DNA: TGTGCCAGCAGCTCGGGTGAAGGGGCAGGAGAAAACACCGGGGAGCTGTTTTTT. Amino acid sequence: CASSSGEGAGENTGELFF.

The chain joins TRBV29-1 to TRBJ1-1; D might be TRBD1 (6 bases). The germline gives CDR1 SQVTM, CDR2 ANQGSEA. This CDR3 is built from 13 residues. Trimming stripped 4 bases from V and 0 bases from J, with 9 bases between. CDR3 nucleotides: TGCAGCGTTGGGTCAGGGGTGAACACTGAAGCTTTCTTT. Protein sequence: CSVGSGVNTEAFF.

The J gene is TRBJ2-6, the V gene TRBV20-1, with TRBD2 matching over 7 bases. From germline, CDR1 is DFQATT and CDR2 SNEGSKA (reference sequence). V shed 3 bases and J 4 bases; nucleotides not matched to a gene: 6. The CDR3 covers 15 residues. CDR3 coding DNA: TGCAGTGCTAGGACCGGACTAGGAGGGGCCAACGTCCTGACTTTC. It translates to CSARTGLGGANVLTF.

The chain carries TRBV12-3 or TRBV12-4 and TRBJ2-1; no definite D call. The CDR3 is 16 residues long. Trimming stripped 5 bases from V and 5 bases from J, with 19 bases between. The CDR3 reads CASSLIVTVFHNEQFF. The CDR3 bases are TGTGCCAGCAGTCTCATCGTGACGGTCTTCCACAATGAGCAGTTCTTC.

The CDR3 reads CASSLTGAGPTEAFF. CDR3 DNA sequence: TGTGCCAGCAGTCTGACGGGGGCTGGGCCCACTGAAGCTTTCTTT. V and J are TRBV12-3 or TRBV12-4 and TRBJ1-1; maybe TRBD1 (6 bases). Trimming shortened V by 5 bases and J by 4 bases, and 17 bases separated the two germline ends. The CDR3 covers 15 residues.

This clonotype has more than one count but fewer than ten. The rearrangement uses TRBV4-1 and TRBJ2-7; 8 bases are shared with TRBD2. The CDR3 loop spans 15 amino acids. CDR1 is MGHRA, CDR2 YSYEKL, per germline. Trimming took 2 bases from V and 2 from J; bases not matched to a gene: 5. The CDR3 bases are TGCGCCAGCAGCCAAAAGGCGGGGGGCCCCTACGAGCAGTACTTC. Translation: CASSQKAGGPYEQYF.

This rearrangement joins TRBV3-1 to TRBJ2-5; D is perhaps TRBD1 (6 bases). The CDR3 extends over 12 amino acids. V was clipped by 0 bases and J by 9 bases, with 8 bases between them. CDR1 and CDR2 from the germline V gene are LGHDT and YNNKEL (reference sequence). This CDR3 reads CASSQEQGPQYF. As DNA, the CDR3 is TGTGCCAGCAGCCAAGAACAGGGCCCCCAGTACTTC.

V and J are TRBV5-5 and TRBJ2-5; D is perhaps TRBD2 (6 bases). The J call is uncertain, as TRBJ2-1 better fits the DNA end. Germline CDR1 SGHKS, CDR2 YYEKEE (reference sequence). This CDR3 comprises 12 residues. This CDR3 is CASRGGDYEQFF. CDR3 in DNA: TGTGCCAGCAGGGGCGGGGACTATGAGCAGTTCTTC.